The TCR beta chain under discussion was sequenced for a study of T-cell reconstitution after alpha-beta-depleted transplantation in children. Study-wide findings and caveats: Alpha-beta T cells about two months after transplant reportedly derived from several hundred expanded graft clones. A year had passed since transplant, and T-cell counts and diversity by then came mostly from newly produced T cells. Some patients' high day-60 TCRbeta diversity was attributed to recipient cells surviving conditioning.

The CDR3 covers 15 residues. The V gene lost 3 bases and the J gene lost 6 bases, with 18 bases spanning the gap. CDR1 DFQATT and CDR2 SNEGSKA come from the germline V gene (reference sequence). During its preparation, the TCRbeta library received unique molecular identifiers. TCRdb passed the PCR reads through MiXCR, listing each CDR3 protein once. The table includes approximately 650,000 distinct CDR3 sequences, around 13% detected once. This clonotype has ten or more counts. As yet, its antigen is unknown. The specimen was PBMCs, collected before TCRalphabeta/CD19-depleted stem cell transplant. The chain couples TRBV20-1 to TRBJ2-1; possibly TRBD2 for D (6 bases). The receptor's source is a girl aged 2-9 years with congenital amegakaryocytic thrombocytopenia, due to receive a stem cell transplant. This chain's CDR3 is CSARSWWEAVNEQFF. CDR3 nucleotide sequence: TGCAGTGCTAGGTCTTGGTGGGAGGCGGTCAATGAGCAGTTCTTC.